These 7 T cell receptor beta chains originate from one sample sequenced in a study of OX40 agonist ivuxolimab in advanced cancers. Some clones are missing from TCRdb's copy, which holds only in-frame ones; the method was immunoSEQ multiplex PCR. The table records roughly 71,000 clones, around 85% of them present only once. The sequencing here drew on CD4+ or CD8+ T cells sorted from blood, taken in a trial of the OX40 agonist ivuxolimab. The receptors were gathered from an adult with an advanced solid tumor such as melanoma, head and neck, liver or kidney cancer.

In DNA form, the CDR3 reads TGCGCCAGCAGCTTGGTTGCGGGAGCTGACACAGATACGCAGTATTTT. Protein sequence: CASSLVAGADTDTQYF. The chain carries TRBV5-1 and TRBJ2-3, with 7 positions matching TRBD2. This CDR3 region has 16 residues. The junction had 6 bases not matched to a gene; V was cut back by 0 bases and J by 2 bases. From germline, CDR1 is SGHRS and CDR2 YFSETQ.

The V and J genes are TRBV5-5 and TRBJ2-5; 10 nucleotides line up with TRBD2. J gave up 5 bases and V 4 bases, and 5 bases lay outside the gene matches. Looked up from germline, CDR1 is SGHKS and CDR2 is YYEKEE (reference sequence). The CDR3 spans 14 residues. The CDR3 sequence is CASSLAGAAETQYF. In nucleotides, the CDR3 is TGTGCCAGCAGCCTAGCGGGAGCAGCGGAGACCCAGTACTTC.

This clone was observed a single time. V usage is TRBV5-4 and J usage is TRBJ1-2; a weak D match, TRBD1 (5 bases). This CDR3 has 14 residues. V was clipped by 4 bases and J by 0 bases, with 10 bases between them. Per the germline V gene, CDR1 is SGHNT and CDR2 is YYREEE (reference sequence). CDR3: CASSTLGANYGYTF. CDR3 in DNA: TGTGCCAGCAGCACCCTAGGGGCTAACTATGGCTACACCTTC.

This chain links TRBV7-9 with TRBJ2-3; TRBD2 might be the D (6 bases). The V gene lost 4 bases and the J gene lost 2 bases, with 13 bases spanning the gap. CDR1 SEHNR and CDR2 FQNEAQ come from the germline V gene (reference sequence). The CDR3 is 15 residues long. This chain's CDR3 is CASSSRLEATDTQYF. CDR3 coding DNA: TGTGCCAGCAGCTCGCGACTAGAAGCCACAGATACGCAGTATTTT.

This rearrangement joins TRBV4-3 to TRBJ2-1, with 9 bases fitting TRBD2. CDR3 size: 18 residues. With 1 base clipped from V and 3 bases from J, the junction kept 10 bases outside the gene matches. Germline CDR1 LGHNA, CDR2 YSLEER. The CDR3 bases are TGCGCCAGCAGCCAAGCGAGGACTAGCGTTAAAATCTACAATGAGCAGTTCTTC. Encoded protein: CASSQARTSVKIYNEQFF.

The chain combines TRBV2 with TRBJ1-1; no clear D. Germline CDR1 is SNHLY and CDR2 is FYNNEI. This CDR3 contains 10 residues. V gave up 8 bases and J gave up 9 bases, with 10 bases separating them. The CDR3 sequence is CASGAGKAFF. For the CDR3, the DNA is TGTGCCAGCGGAGCCGGGAAAGCTTTCTTT. The full variable domain, rest sourced from reference TRBV2 and TRBJ1-1, is EPEVTQTPSHQVTQMGQEVILRCVPISNHLYFYWYRQILGQKVEFLVSFYNNEISEKSEIFDDQFSVERPDGSNFTLKIRSTKLEDSAMYFCASGAGKAFFGQGTRLTVV.

The chain couples TRBV29-1 to TRBJ2-5, with 10 nucleotides matching TRBD1. The CDR3 sequence is 18 residues long. Germline CDR1 SQVTM, CDR2 ANQGSEA. V shed 0 bases and J 2 bases; nucleotides not matched to a gene: 12. The CDR3 region is CSVEDGQGGILGQETQYF. DNA for the CDR3: TGCAGCGTTGAAGACGGACAGGGGGGGATCCTCGGACAAGAGACCCAGTACTTC.